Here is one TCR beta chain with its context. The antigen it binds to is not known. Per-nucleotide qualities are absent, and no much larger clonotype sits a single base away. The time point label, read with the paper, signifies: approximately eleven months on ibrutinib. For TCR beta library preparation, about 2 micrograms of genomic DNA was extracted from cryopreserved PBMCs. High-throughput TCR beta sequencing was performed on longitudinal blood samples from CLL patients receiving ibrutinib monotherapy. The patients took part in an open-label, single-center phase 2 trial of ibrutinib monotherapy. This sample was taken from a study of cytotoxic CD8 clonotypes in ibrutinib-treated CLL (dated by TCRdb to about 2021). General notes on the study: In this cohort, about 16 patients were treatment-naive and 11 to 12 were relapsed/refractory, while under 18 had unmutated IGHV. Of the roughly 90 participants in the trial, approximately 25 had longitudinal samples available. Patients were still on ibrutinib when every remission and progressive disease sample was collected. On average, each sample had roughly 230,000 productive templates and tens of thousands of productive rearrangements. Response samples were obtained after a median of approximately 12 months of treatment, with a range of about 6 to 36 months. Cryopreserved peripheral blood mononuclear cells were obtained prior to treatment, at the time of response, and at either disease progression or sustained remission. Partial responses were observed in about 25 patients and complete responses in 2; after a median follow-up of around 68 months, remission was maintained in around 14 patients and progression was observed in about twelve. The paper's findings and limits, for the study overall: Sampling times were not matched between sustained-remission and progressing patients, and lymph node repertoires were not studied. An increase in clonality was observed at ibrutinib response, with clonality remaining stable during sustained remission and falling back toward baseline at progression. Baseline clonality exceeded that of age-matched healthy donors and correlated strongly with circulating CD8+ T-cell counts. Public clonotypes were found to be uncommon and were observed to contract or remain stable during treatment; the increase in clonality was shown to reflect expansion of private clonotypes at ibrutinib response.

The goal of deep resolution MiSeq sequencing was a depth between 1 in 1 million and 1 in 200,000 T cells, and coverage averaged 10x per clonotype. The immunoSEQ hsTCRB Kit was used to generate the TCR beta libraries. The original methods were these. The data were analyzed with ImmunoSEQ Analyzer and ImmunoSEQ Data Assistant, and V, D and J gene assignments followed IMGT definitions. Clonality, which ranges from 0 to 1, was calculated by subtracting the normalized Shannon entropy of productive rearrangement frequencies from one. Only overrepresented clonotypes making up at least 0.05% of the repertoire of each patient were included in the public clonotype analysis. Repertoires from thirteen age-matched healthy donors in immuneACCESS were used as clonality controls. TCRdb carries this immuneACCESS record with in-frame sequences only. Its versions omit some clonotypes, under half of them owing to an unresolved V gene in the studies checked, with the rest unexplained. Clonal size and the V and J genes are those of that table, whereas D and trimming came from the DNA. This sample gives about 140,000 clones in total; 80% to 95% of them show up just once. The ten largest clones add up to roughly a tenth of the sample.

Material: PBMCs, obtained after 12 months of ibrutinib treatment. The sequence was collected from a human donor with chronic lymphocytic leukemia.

The DNA sequence is TGTGCCAGCAGCCCTCGACCGGACAGGGTCTCTGGAAACACCATATATTTT. Translated, it gives CASSPRPDRVSGNTIYF. This sequence uses TRBV13 and TRBJ1-3; a stretch of 8 junction bases matches TRBD1. V trim: 5 bases; J trim: 0 bases; unmatched bases: 9. The CDR3 goes from the cysteine to the phenylalanine over 17 residues. The read is trimmed to its CDR3 DNA, 51 bases read in frame from base 1. From the germline V gene (reference sequence), CDR1 is PRHDT and CDR2 is FYEKMQ. The entire variable domain, with the stretches around the CDR3 drawn from the reference TRBV13 and TRBJ1-3 proteins, is AAGVIQSPRHLIKEKRETATLKCYPIPRHDTVYWYQQGPGQDPQFLISFYEKMQSDKGSIPDRFSAQQFSDYHSELNMSSLELGDSALYFCASSPRPDRVSGNTIYFGEGSWLTVV.